The 9 T cell receptor beta chains below were found in one sample sequenced in a study of cytotoxic CD8 clonotypes in ibrutinib-treated CLL (dated by TCRdb to about 2021). Library construction relied on the immunoSEQ multiplex PCR assay. Not all clones reach the TCRdb copy of this immuneACCESS table, which keeps in-frame sequences only. Checked studies attribute under half of the gap to unresolved V genes and leave the rest unexplained. For this sample the table gives some 290,000 clones, of which almost 80% were detected only once. Clones ranked in the top ten supply over 5.5% of the sample. The sequencing here drew on PBMCs, taken before ibrutinib treatment. These receptors came from a human donor with chronic lymphocytic leukemia.

The chain is built from TRBV12-5 and TRBJ2-7; D is unresolved. V was cut by 3 bases and J by 0 bases, with 3 bases left in between. Germline CDR1 LGHNT, CDR2 FRNRAP. This CDR3 is built from 12 residues. CDR3 nucleotides: TGTGCTAGTGGTTTTTCCTCCTACGAGCAGTACTTC. Amino acids: CASGFSSYEQYF.

The chain joins TRBV11-3 to TRBJ2-1, with D possibly TRBD1 on 6 matching bases. CDR3 size: 14 residues. The V end was cut by 5 bases, the J end by 6 bases, with 14 bases between. The germline gives CDR1 SGHNT, CDR2 YENEEA. CDR3 in amino acids: CASSVDSLSNEQFF. The DNA for the CDR3 is TGTGCCAGCAGCGTGGACAGCCTGAGCAATGAGCAGTTCTTC.

The rearrangement links TRBV7-2 to TRBJ2-7; 7 nucleotides match TRBD2. Germline V gene lookup returns CDR1 SGHTA and CDR2 FQGNSA. The length of the CDR3 is 14 residues. V was pared by 4 bases and J by 4 bases, with 7 bases of the junction left unmatched. DNA for the CDR3: TGTGCCAGCAGCTCCACGGCGGGAGTGTACGAGCAGTACTTC. Its translation: CASSSTAGVYEQYF.

This rearrangement joins TRBV7-6 to TRBJ2-7, with 8 nucleotides matching TRBD1. Germline assignment: CDR1 SGHVS and CDR2 FNYEAQ. Trimming at V came to 1 base and at J to 2 bases, leaving 4 bases not matched to a gene. This CDR3 contains 15 residues. CDR3 amino acids: CASSLEGTGAYEQYF. The CDR3 nucleotides are TGTGCCAGCAGCTTAGAGGGGACAGGCGCCTACGAGCAGTACTTC.

The rearrangement uses TRBV6-5 and TRBJ1-1, with a tentative D call TRBD1 (5 bases). Trimming left V 7 bases short and J 9 bases short, with 18 bases between. CDR3 size: 13 residues. CDR1 and CDR2 (germline): MNHEY, SVGAGI. The CDR3 protein is CASNLLAGGQAFF. CDR3 in DNA: TGTGCCAGCAACCTCCTTGCGGGGGGACAAGCTTTCTTT.

V usage is TRBV9 and J usage is TRBJ2-7; 7 nucleotides agree with TRBD2. The ends lost 4 bases at V and 4 bases at J; junction bases unmatched: 20. This CDR3 contains 18 residues. CDR1 and CDR2 from the germline V gene are SGDLS and YYNGEE. The CDR3: CASSPYGTNQNGEYEQYF. CDR3 DNA sequence: TGTGCCAGCAGCCCATACGGGACTAATCAAAACGGGGAGTACGAGCAGTACTTC.

V gene TRBV6-4 combines with J gene TRBJ2-3; 7 bases agree with TRBD2. The trim removed 5 bases at V and 3 bases at J, leaving 8 bases unmatched. Germline-derived CDR1 and CDR2 are MRHNA and SNTAGT. This CDR3 region has 15 residues. The CDR3 spells CASSLGLYPTDTQYF. DNA for the CDR3: TGTGCCAGCAGTCTGGGACTATATCCTACAGATACGCAGTATTTT.

This chain connects TRBV9 to TRBJ2-4; D could derive from TRBD1 or TRBD2 (5 bases each). CDR1 is SGDLS, CDR2 YYNGEE, per germline. CDR3 length equals 14 residues. Trimming shortened V by 0 bases and J by 7 bases, and 11 bases separated the two germline ends. CDR3 in amino acids: CASSVGAGTNIQYF. CDR3 sequence (DNA): TGTGCCAGCAGCGTAGGTGCAGGGACCAACATTCAGTACTTC.

The V and J genes are TRBV25-1 and TRBJ1-5, with TRBD1 identical over 7 bases. This CDR3 contains 16 residues. Germline CDR1 and CDR2: MGHDK and SYGVNS. Trimming removed 5 bases from V and 7 bases from J; junction bases left unmatched: 14. The CDR3 protein is CASSSQTGSGTQPQHF. The CDR3 DNA reads TGTGCCAGCAGTTCCCAGACAGGGTCAGGGACCCAGCCCCAGCATTTT.